Listed here are 8 T cell receptor beta chains from one sample, sequenced in a study of Ad26.COV2.S vaccination and SARS-CoV-2 variants. The treatment was: 15 to 20 received Ad26.COV2.S at low or high dose, single or two shots; roughly five received placebo; per-sample allocation not given. All samples were drawn on day 63, counting from the first vaccine or placebo injection. Assay: immunoSEQ multiplex PCR; the TCRdb copy retains only in-frame clones and omits some. This sample has 200,000 to 250,000 clones; approximately 90% occur once, and the top ten carry around 11%. The material was peripheral blood, obtained in a trial of Ad26.COV2.S vaccine versus placebo. These TCRs come from a person between 18 and 60 years old who received the Ad26.COV2.S COVID-19 vaccine or a placebo.

The gene calls are TRBV19 and TRBJ2-7; D may correspond to TRBD1 or TRBD2 (5 bases each). The germline V and J ends were trimmed by 5 bases and 0 bases, with 17 bases remaining between them. The germline V gene encodes CDR1 LNHDA and CDR2 SQIVND (reference sequence). The CDR3 loop spans 16 amino acids. The CDR3: CASSSQGTSSSYEQYF. CDR3 nucleotide sequence: TGTGCCAGTAGTTCCCAAGGGACGTCGAGCTCCTACGAGCAGTACTTC.

V is TRBV30 and J is TRBJ1-1; D gene unclear. Trimming stripped 0 bases from V and 4 bases from J, with 6 bases between. This CDR3 is 12 amino acids long. The V gene's germline CDR1 is GTSNPN and CDR2 SVGIG (reference sequence). The CDR3 loop reads CAWSVGITEAFF. The CDR3, as DNA: TGTGCCTGGAGTGTGGGGATCACTGAAGCTTTCTTT. The whole variable domain, filled in from reference TRBV30 and TRBJ1-1, reads SQTIHQWPATLVQPVGSPLSLECTVEGTSNPNLYWYRQAAGRGLQLLFYSVGIGQISSEVPQNLSASRPQDRQFILSSKKLLLSDSGFYLCAWSVGITEAFFGQGTRLTVV.

This sequence joins TRBV12-3 or TRBV12-4 and TRBJ1-6; a possible D gene is TRBD1 (5 bases). Between the trimmed V and J ends, which lost 3 bases and 10 bases, there was a span of 10 bases. The CDR3 contains 13 residues. CDR3 DNA: TGTGCCAGCAGTTTTCTCGGGGGGTCACCCCTCCACTTT. It translates to CASSFLGGSPLHF.

This sequence joins TRBV4-3 and TRBJ2-3; 7 bases fit TRBD2. This CDR3 comprises 17 residues. Looked up from germline, CDR1 is LGHNA and CDR2 is YSLEER. V lost 1 base and J lost 0; bases outside the gene matches: 7. In nucleotides, the CDR3 is TGCGCCAGCAGCCAAGCCCTGCTAGCGGCTAGCACAGATACGCAGTATTTT. Translating gives CASSQALLAASTDTQYF.

V gene TRBV4-3 combines with J gene TRBJ2-2; tentative D call: TRBD2 (7 bases). Between the trimmed V and J ends, which lost 3 bases and 3 bases, there was a span of 20 bases. CDR3 length: 18 residues. Germline-derived CDR1 and CDR2 are LGHNA and YSLEER. The DNA for the CDR3 is TGCGCCAGCAGCCAGGAGGCAATAGGGGAGGGGGACACCGGGGAGCTGTTTTTT. Amino acids: CASSQEAIGEGDTGELFF.

The chain has TRBV7-3 and TRBJ2-5, with 10 bases fitting TRBD1. There are 14 residues in the CDR3. V shed 5 bases and J 4 bases; nucleotides not matched to a gene: 4. Germline-derived CDR1 and CDR2 are SGHTA and FQGTGA. CDR3 loop: CASSPGQGGETQYF. The CDR3 DNA is TGTGCCAGCAGCCCAGGACAGGGGGGAGAGACCCAGTACTTC.

This chain connects TRBV7-2 to TRBJ2-1; D is unclear. In germline, CDR1 is SGHTA, CDR2 FQGNSA. Between the trimmed V and J ends, which lost 2 bases and 4 bases, there was a span of 12 bases. This CDR3 spans 15 amino acids. The CDR3 nucleotides are TGTGCCAGCAGCTTACAGGAGACTGGGTACAATGAGCAGTTCTTC. Translated, it gives CASSLQETGYNEQFF.

The CDR3 nucleotides read TGTGCCAGCAGCAAAGCGACGGGACGGCCGAACACCGGGGAGCTGTTTTTT. Translated, it gives CASSKATGRPNTGELFF. The V and J genes are TRBV4-2 and TRBJ2-2; D tentatively fits TRBD1 or TRBD2 (5 bases each). The V and J ends lost 5 bases and 0 bases respectively, with 16 bases between them. The CDR3 loop spans 17 amino acids. Germline V gene data show CDR1 as LGHNA and CDR2 as YNFKEQ.